These T cell receptor beta chains were read from a single sample in a study of tumor-infiltrating lymphocytes in primary liver carcinoma. TCRdb re-analysed the multiplex PCR reads in MiXCR, keeping a single row per CDR3 protein. In the table there are 320,000 or so distinct CDR3 sequences, approximately 65% of which are singletons. Sample: peripheral blood. These receptors were obtained from a middle-aged man with primary liver carcinoma and hepatitis B virus infection. Both conserved end residues are part of each CDR3. Each record gives: D gene, clone size, J gene, V gene, CDR3 DNA, CDR3 protein. A D gene is named only where the DNA matches it firmly. Not every row has a clone size; where given, it reads once, few, many or a size class.

TRBD2,few,TRBJ2-1,TRBV7-8,TGTGCCAGCAGCGAACCGGGACTAGCGGGGGCCATCGGGGAGCAGTTCTTC,CASSEPGLAGAIGEQFF
NA,few,TRBJ1-1,TRBV5-1,TGCGCCAGCAGCTTGGCCATAGGACAGATGAACACTGAAGCTTTCTTT,CASSLAIGQMNTEAFF
NA,NA,TRBJ2-1,TRBV5-6,TGTGCCAGCAGCTTGTCCAGGGTCAGGGAGCAGTTCTTC,CASSLSRVREQFF
NA,NA,TRBJ1-6,TRBV6-1,TGTGCCAGCAGTTACTCCTCCCCCACATTTGATAATCCACCCCTCCACTTT,CASSYSSPTFDNPPLHF
TRBD2,NA,TRBJ2-7,TRBV25-1,TGTGCCAGCAGTGTAGCGGGAGGCGAGCAGTACTTC,CASSVAGGEQYF
NA,NA,TRBJ1-2,TRBV6-5,TGTGCCAGCAGTCTTCGGGTACCGAGTATGGAGTATGGCTACACCTTC,CASSLRVPSMEYGYTF
NA,NA,TRBJ1-2,TRBV4-2,TGTGCCAGCAGGATTAGTACGGACTATTGCTACACCTTC,CASRISTDYCYTF
NA,NA,TRBJ2-2,TRBV6-5,TGTGCCAGCACTTATTTTGGGGCTAGCGCAAACACCGGGGAGCTGTTTTTT,CASTYFGASANTGELFF
NA,NA,TRBJ2-7,TRBV4-1,TGCGCCAGCAACCATGCCGGCAGTACCGCCTACGAGCAGTACTTC,CASNHAGSTAYEQYF
NA,NA,TRBJ2-3,TRBV6-5,TGTGCCAGCTGTTACACGGACAGCACAGATACGCAATATTTT,CASCYTDSTDTQYF
TRBD1,once,TRBJ2-5,TRBV29-1,TGCAGCGTTGAAGCAGGGGGCGGAGAGATCCAGTACTTC,CSVEAGGGEIQYF
NA,NA,TRBJ1-3,TRBV4-2,TGTGCCAGCAGCCAAGAAGGTACCCGACTGCGCTCGGGAAACACCATATATTTT,CASSQEGTRLRSGNTIYF
NA,once,TRBJ2-1,TRBV11-2,TGTGCCATCAGCTCAGAGCTGTACAATGAGCAGCTCTTC,CAISSELYNEQLF
TRBD2,few,TRBJ2-1,TRBV5-6,TGTGCCAGCAGCCCGGGACTAGCTAGAAATGAGCAGTTCTTC,CASSPGLARNEQFF
NA,NA,TRBJ2-7,TRBV11-3,TGTGCCAGGGCCATAAATCCAGGGGGGCAAGACGAGCAGTACTTC,CARAINPGGQDEQYF
NA,NA,TRBJ1-6,TRBV11-3,TGTGTCAGCAGTCCCGAGGGGGAAGTACGCTCCTATAATTCACCCCTCCACTTT,CVSSPEGEVRSYNSPLHF
NA,NA,TRBJ2-3,TRBV5-6,TGTGCCAGCAGCTTGGAACAAGGCGCAGATACGCAGTATTTT,CASSLEQGADTQYF
NA,many,TRBJ2-7,TRBV10-2,TGCGCCAGCAGTGAGGGCAGGGAGTCCTACGAGCAGTACTTC,CASSEGRESYEQYF
TRBD1,many,TRBJ1-2,TRBV6-6,TGTGCCAGCAACCCCAGGGGGACTGGCTACACCTTC,CASNPRGTGYTF
TRBD1,NA,TRBJ2-1,TRBV29-1,TGCAGCGTTGTCGGACAGGGGGAAATCAATGAGCAGTTCTTC,CSVVGQGEINEQFF
NA,NA,TRBJ1-6,TRBV4-3,TGCGCCAACAGCCAAGCGGTGGGTGTTAGCTTCCTCCACTTT,CANSQAVGVSFLHF
TRBD1,NA,TRBJ2-7,TRBV12-3/TRBV12-4,TGTACCAGCAGTTTTGACAGGGTCAACGAGCGGTACTTC,CTSSFDRVNERYF
TRBD1,NA,TRBJ1-6,TRBV30,TGTGCCTGGAGTCTCGACAGGGGAAGTTCACCCCTCCACTTT,CAWSLDRGSSPLHF